This TCR beta chain was sequenced in a study of blood T cell repertoires in COVID-19. Study overall: Samples representing acute and convalescent COVID-19 were sourced from the United States, Italy and Spain.

Methods used by the authors: Scientists estimated how many nucleated cells there were by amplifying reference gene primers. Some clones are missing from TCRdb's copy, which holds only in-frame ones; the method was immunoSEQ multiplex PCR. The V and J calls and the clone size are those of that table, but D and trimming were determined from the DNA. Altogether about 180,000 clones are present, roughly 75% being singletons, with the ten largest covering 6.5%. The ends were cut back, 7 bases at V and 1 base at J, with 10 bases in the middle. The CDR3 extends over 14 amino acids. The germline V gene encodes CDR1 MNHEY and CDR2 SVGAGI.

This TCR was sampled from a man aged 65 to 79 with active or convalescent COVID-19. The chain combines TRBV6-5 with TRBJ2-2, with D possibly matching TRBD1 (5 bases). Sequenced input: peripheral blood. CDR3 bases: TGTGCCAGCACCCTCAGGGTGAACACCGGGGAGCTGTTTTTT. Translated, it gives CASTLRVNTGELFF.